This TCR beta chain appears in the sequencing data of a study of fetal regulatory T cell absence and autoimmunity. Findings and limits, study-wide: Antigen-driven pancreatic autoimmunity before birth in IPEX was inferred from oligoclonal enrichment.

The CDR3 is made up of 18 amino acids. Germline lookup yields CDR1 LGHNT and CDR2 FRNRAP. Unmatched junction bases numbered 7, after V lost 1 base and J lost 0 bases. The assay was run at survey level. Profiling relied on immunoSEQ multiplex PCR, and the TCRdb table lists in-frame clones only, not all of them. The profile shows some 46,000 clones, around 83% of them singletons. A remark on this clone: Its target is unknown.

The sequencing sample was made of cord blood. The chain links TRBV12-5 to TRBJ2-1, with TRBD2 identical over 9 bases. This sequence was found in a newborn boy with IPEX syndrome. This chain's CDR3 is CASGLAKTSGSSYNEQFF. The CDR3 DNA follows: TGTGCTAGTGGTTTGGCAAAGACTAGCGGATCCTCCTACAATGAGCAGTTCTTC.